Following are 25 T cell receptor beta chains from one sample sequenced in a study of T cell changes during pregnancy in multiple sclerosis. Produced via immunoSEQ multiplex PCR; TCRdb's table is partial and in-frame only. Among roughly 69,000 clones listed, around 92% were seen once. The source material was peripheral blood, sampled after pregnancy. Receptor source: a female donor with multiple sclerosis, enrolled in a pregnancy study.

The CDR3 region is CASSRGQGATYEQYF. As DNA, the CDR3 is TGTGCCAGCTCCCGGGGACAGGGGGCTACGTACGAGCAGTACTTC. The J gene is TRBJ2-7, the V gene TRBV18; TRBD1 matches at 12 bases. V lost 6 bases to trimming and J lost 4 bases; unmatched junction nucleotides: 7. This CDR3 is 15 amino acids long. Germline V gene data show CDR1 as KGHSH and CDR2 as LQKENI.

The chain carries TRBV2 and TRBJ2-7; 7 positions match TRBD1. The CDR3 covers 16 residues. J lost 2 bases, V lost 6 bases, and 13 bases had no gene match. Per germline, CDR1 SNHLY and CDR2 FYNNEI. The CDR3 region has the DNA TGTGCCAGCAGGGGAGACCTAGGACAGGCTGCCTACGAGCAGTACTTC. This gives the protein CASRGDLGQAAYEQYF.

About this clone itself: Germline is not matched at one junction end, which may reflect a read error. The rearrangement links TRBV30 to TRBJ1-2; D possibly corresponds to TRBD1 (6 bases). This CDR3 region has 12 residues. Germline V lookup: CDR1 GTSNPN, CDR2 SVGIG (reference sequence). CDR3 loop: CAYTTGNDGYTF. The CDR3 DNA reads TGTGCCTATACGACAGGTAACGATGGCTACACCTTC.

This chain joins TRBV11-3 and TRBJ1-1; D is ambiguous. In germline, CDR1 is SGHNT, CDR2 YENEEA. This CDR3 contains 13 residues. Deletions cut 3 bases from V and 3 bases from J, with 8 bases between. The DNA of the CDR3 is TGTGCCAGCAGCTTCCAGAAAGACACTGAAGCTTTCTTT. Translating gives CASSFQKDTEAFF.

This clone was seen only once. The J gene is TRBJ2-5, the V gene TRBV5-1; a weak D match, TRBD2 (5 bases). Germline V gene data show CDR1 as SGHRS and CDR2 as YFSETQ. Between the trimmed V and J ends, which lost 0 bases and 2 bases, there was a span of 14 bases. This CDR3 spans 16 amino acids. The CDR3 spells CASSLALREVQETQYF. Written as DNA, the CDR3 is TGCGCCAGCAGCTTGGCCCTTCGGGAAGTTCAAGAGACCCAGTACTTC.

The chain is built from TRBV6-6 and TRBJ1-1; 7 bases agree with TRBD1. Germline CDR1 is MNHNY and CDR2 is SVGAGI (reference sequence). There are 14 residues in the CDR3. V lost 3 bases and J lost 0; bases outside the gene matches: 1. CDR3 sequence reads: CASSYTGVNTEAFF. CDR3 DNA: TGTGCCAGCAGTTATACAGGGGTGAACACTGAAGCTTTCTTT.

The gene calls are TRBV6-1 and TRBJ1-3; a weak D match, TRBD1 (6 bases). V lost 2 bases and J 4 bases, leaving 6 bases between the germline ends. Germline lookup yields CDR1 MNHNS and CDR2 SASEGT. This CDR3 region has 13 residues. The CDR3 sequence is CASSEQGGNTIYF. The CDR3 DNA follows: TGTGCCAGCAGTGAACAGGGGGGAAACACCATATATTTT.

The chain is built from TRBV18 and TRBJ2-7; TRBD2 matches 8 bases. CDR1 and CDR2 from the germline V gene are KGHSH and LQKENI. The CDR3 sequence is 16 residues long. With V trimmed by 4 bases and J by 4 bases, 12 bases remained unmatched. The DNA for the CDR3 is TGTGCCAGCTCACGATCATCCGGGGGGGGAGGGTACGAGCAGTACTTC. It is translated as CASSRSSGGGGYEQYF.

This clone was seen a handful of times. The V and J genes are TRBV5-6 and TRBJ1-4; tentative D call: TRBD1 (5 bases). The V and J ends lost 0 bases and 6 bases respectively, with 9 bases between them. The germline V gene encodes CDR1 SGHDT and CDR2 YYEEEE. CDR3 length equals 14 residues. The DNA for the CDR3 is TGTGCCAGCAGCTTGGCAGGAGGGGATGAAAAACTGTTTTTT. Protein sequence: CASSLAGGDEKLFF.

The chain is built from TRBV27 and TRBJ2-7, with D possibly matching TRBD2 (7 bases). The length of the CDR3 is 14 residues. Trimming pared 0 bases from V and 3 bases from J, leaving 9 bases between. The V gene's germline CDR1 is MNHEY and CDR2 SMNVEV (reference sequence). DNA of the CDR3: TGTGCCAGCAGTTTATCGGGGGGGCTCTACGAGCAGTACTTC. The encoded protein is CASSLSGGLYEQYF.

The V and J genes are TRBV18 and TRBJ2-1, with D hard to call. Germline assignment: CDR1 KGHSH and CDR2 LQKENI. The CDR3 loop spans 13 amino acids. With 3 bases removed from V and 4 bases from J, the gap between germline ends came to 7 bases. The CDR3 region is CASSPTGYNEQFF. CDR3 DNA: TGTGCCAGCTCACCGACTGGGTACAATGAGCAGTTCTTC. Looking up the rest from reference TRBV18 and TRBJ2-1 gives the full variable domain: NAGVMQNPRHLVRRRGQEARLRCSPMKGHSHVYWYRQLPEEGLKFMVYLQKENIIDESGMPKERFSAEFPKEGPSILRIQQVVRGDSAAYFCASSPTGYNEQFFGPGTRLTVL.

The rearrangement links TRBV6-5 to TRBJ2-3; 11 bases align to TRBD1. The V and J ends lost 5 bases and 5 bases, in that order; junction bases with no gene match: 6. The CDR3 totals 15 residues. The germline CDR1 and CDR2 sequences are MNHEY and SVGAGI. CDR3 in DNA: TGTGCCAGCAGTAGAGGACAGGGGGCGCAAGATACGCAGTATTTT. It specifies CASSRGQGAQDTQYF.

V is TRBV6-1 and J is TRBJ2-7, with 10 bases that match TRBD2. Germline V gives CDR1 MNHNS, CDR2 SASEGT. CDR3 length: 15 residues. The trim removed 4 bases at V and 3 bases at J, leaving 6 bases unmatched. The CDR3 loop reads CASSGISGRHYEQYF. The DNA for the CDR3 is TGTGCCAGCAGTGGAATTAGCGGGAGGCACTACGAGCAGTACTTC.

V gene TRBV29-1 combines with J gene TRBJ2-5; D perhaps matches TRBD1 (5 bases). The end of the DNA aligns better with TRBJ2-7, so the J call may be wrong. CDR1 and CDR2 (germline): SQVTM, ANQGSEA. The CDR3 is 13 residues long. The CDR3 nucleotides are TGCAGCGTCGCCGTCACAGGTTTCTACGAGCAGTACTTC. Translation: CSVAVTGFYEQYF.

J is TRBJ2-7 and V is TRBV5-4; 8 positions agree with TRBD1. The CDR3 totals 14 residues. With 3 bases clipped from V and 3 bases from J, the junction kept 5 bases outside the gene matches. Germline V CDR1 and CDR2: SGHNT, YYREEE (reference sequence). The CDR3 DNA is TGTGCCAGCAGCTCGGGACAGGATGTCTACGAGCAGTACTTC. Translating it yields CASSSGQDVYEQYF. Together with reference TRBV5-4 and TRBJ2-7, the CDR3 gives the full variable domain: ETGVTQSPTHLIKTRGQQVTLRCSSQSGHNTVSWYQQALGQGPQFIFQYYREEENGRGNFPPRFSGLQFPNYSSELNVNALELDDSALYLCASSSGQDVYEQYFGPGTRLTVT.

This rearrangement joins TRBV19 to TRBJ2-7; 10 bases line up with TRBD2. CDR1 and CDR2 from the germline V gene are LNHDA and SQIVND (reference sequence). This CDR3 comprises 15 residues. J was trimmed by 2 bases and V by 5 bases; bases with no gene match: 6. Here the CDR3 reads CASSEREGGTYEQYF. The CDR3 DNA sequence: TGTGCCAGTAGTGAGCGGGAGGGCGGCACCTACGAGCAGTACTTC.

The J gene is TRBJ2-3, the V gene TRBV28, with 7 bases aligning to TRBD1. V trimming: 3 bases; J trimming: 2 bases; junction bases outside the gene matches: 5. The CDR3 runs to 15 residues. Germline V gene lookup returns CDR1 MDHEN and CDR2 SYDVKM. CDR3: CASSFVTGDTDTQYF. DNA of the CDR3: TGTGCCAGCAGTTTTGTCACAGGGGACACAGATACGCAGTATTTT.

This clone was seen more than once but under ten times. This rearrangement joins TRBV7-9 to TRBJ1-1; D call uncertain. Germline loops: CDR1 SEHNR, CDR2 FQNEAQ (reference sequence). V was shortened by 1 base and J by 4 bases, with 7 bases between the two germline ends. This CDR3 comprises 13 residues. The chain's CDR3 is CASSLDLGTEAFF. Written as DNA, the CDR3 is TGTGCCAGCAGCTTAGATCTAGGCACTGAAGCTTTCTTT.

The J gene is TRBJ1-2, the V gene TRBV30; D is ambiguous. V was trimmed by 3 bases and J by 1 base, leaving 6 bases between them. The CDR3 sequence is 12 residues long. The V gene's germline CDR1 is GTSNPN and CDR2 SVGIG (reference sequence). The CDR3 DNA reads TGTGCCTGGAGCCCTCTTAACTATGGCTACACCTTC. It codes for CAWSPLNYGYTF.

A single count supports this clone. The CDR3 reads CASSNSGGAYEQYF. DNA for the CDR3: TGTGCCAGTAGTAATAGCGGAGGGGCCTACGAGCAGTACTTC. The chain links TRBV19 to TRBJ2-7; weak D call: TRBD2 (6 bases). The V and J ends lost 4 bases and 2 bases respectively, with 12 bases between them. Germline loops: CDR1 LNHDA, CDR2 SQIVND (reference sequence). CDR3 length: 14 amino acids.

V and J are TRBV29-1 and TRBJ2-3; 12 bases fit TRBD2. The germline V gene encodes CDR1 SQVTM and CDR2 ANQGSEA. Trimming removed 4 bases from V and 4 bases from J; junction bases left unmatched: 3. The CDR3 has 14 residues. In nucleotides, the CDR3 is TGCAGCGTTGCTAGCGGGAGGGCGGCAGATACGCAGTATTTT. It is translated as CSVASGRAADTQYF.

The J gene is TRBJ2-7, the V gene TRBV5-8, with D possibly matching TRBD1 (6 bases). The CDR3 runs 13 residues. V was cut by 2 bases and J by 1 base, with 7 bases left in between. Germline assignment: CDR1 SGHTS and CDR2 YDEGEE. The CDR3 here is CASSLQGSYEQYF. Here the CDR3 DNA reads TGTGCCAGCAGCTTACAGGGATCCTACGAGCAGTACTTC.

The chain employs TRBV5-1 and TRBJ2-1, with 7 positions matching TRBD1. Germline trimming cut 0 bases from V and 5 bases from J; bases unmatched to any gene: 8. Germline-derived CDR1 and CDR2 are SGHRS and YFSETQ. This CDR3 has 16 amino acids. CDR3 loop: CASSLEGANFHNEQFF. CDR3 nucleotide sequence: TGCGCCAGCAGCTTGGAGGGGGCCAATTTCCACAATGAGCAGTTCTTC.

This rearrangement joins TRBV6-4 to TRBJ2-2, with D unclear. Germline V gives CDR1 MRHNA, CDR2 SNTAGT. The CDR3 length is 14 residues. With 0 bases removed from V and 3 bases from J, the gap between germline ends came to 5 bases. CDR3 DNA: TGTGCCAGCAGTGACTCGAGCGACACCGGGGAGCTGTTTTTT. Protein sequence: CASSDSSDTGELFF.

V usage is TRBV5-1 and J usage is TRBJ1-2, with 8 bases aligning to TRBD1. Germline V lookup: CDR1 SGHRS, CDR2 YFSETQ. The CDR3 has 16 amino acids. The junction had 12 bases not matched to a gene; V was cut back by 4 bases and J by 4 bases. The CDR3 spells CASSLTTGAGVYGYTF. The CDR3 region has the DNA TGCGCCAGCAGCCTTACGACAGGGGCAGGGGTCTATGGCTACACCTTC.